The subject of this entry is one TCR beta chain. This entry comes from a study of T cells expressing NK-cell markers. TCRdb reanalyzed the 5' RACE reads, giving one entry per CDR3 protein sequence and no DNA. The sample includes about 370,000 distinct CDR3 sequences. This CDR3 region has 15 residues. Germline V gene sequence: CDR1 SGHNT, CDR2 YENEEA. This rearrangement joins TRBV11-3 to TRBJ2-7; TCRdb names TRBD1, which stays unverified in the absence of DNA. The sample was blood T cells: a sorted CD56 or NKG2C T cell subset, CD4+ or CD8+ T cells, or bulk PBMC T cells (not recorded which). This sequence originates from a woman in her forties or fifties in good health. The CDR3: CASSQLGPRSYEQYF.